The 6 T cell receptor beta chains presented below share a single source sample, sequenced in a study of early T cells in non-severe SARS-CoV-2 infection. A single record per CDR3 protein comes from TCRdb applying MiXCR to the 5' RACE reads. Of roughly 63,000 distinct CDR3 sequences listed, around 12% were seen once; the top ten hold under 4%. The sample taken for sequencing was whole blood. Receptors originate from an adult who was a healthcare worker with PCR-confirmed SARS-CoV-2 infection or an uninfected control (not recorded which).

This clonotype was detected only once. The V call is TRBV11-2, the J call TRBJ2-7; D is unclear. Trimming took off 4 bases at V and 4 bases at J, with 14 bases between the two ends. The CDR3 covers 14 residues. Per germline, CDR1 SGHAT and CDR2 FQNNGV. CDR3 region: CASSSGSPLYEQYF. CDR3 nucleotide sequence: TGTGCCAGCAGCTCCGGGTCCCCCTTATACGAGCAGTACTTC.

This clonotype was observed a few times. The CDR3 protein is CSARSQGGSNEKLFF. The DNA for the CDR3 is TGCAGTGCCCGGTCCCAGGGAGGGTCTAATGAAAAACTGTTTTTT. The chain combines TRBV20-1 with TRBJ1-4, with D perhaps matching TRBD1 (5 bases). CDR3 length: 15 residues. Trimming pared 6 bases from V and 3 bases from J, leaving 17 bases between. The germline gives CDR1 DFQATT, CDR2 SNEGSKA (reference sequence).

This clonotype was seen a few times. The chain's CDR3 is CASSPGRSSYEQYF. The CDR3 nucleotides read TGTGCCAGCTCACCGGGACGGAGCTCCTACGAGCAGTACTTC. This sequence joins TRBV18 and TRBJ2-7, with D perhaps being TRBD1 or TRBD2 (5 bases each). This CDR3 has 14 residues. V lost 3 bases and J 0 bases, leaving 9 bases between the germline ends. CDR1 and CDR2 (germline): KGHSH, LQKENI.

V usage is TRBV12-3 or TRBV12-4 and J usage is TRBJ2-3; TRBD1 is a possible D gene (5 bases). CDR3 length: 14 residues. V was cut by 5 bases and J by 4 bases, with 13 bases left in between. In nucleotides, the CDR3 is TGTGCCAGCAGTGACAGAAGTCGTTCAGATACGCAGTATTTT. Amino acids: CASSDRSRSDTQYF.

CDR3 sequence: CASSPPRAPDTQYF. The CDR3 DNA sequence: TGTGCCAGCAGCCCCCCGAGGGCCCCAGATACGCAGTATTTT. The chain combines TRBV7-9 with TRBJ2-3; D perhaps matches TRBD2 (5 bases). CDR1 is SEHNR, CDR2 FQNEAQ, per germline (reference sequence). The germline V and J ends were trimmed by 5 bases and 4 bases, with 13 bases remaining between them. The CDR3 runs to 14 residues.

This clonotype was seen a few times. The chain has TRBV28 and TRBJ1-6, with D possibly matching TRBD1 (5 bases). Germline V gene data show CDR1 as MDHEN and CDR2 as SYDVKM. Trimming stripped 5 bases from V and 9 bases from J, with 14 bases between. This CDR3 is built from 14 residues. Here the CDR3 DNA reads TGTGCCAGCAGTGGCGGGGCCGGGGGTTCACCCCTCCACTTT. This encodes CASSGGAGGSPLHF.